Presented here are 5 T cell receptor beta chains from one specimen sequenced in a study of PD-1 blockade in classical Hodgkin lymphoma (dated by TCRdb to 2019 to 2021). Libraries were prepared through the immunoSEQ multiplex PCR assay. The table comes from immuneACCESS by way of TCRdb, which keeps in-frame sequences with V and J called. Part of the clones is missing from these tables; in studies checked, under half for an unresolved V gene and the rest for unknown reasons. This sample gives over 60,000 clones in total; about 92% of them show up just once. 8% of the sample is taken by the ten largest. According to the study, the label for this sample's time point signals: cycle 4 day 1 (C4D1), after five to seven weeks of nivolumab. All trial patients had relapsed after autologous stem cell transplantation, with cohorts A, B and C differing in prior brentuximab vedotin exposure. Sample: peripheral blood mononuclear cells (PBMCs), taken before the fourth cycle of nivolumab. The receptors shown here come from a human donor with classical Hodgkin lymphoma.

The chain couples TRBV2 to TRBJ1-5, with D uncertain. V was clipped by 3 bases and J by 0 bases, with 6 bases between them. This CDR3 spans 14 amino acids. CDR1 and CDR2 from the germline V gene are SNHLY and FYNNEI. In nucleotides, the CDR3 is TGTGCCAGCAGTGAGGCATATAGCAATCAGCCCCAGCATTTT. Translated, it gives CASSEAYSNQPQHF.

V is TRBV21-1 and J is TRBJ2-1; TRBD2 is the table's D call, not checked against the DNA. TRBV21-1 is flagged as a pseudogene. The CDR3 length is 10 residues. CDR3 bases: TGTGCCAGCAGCCTCGGGAAGCAGTTCTTC. It translates to CASSLGKQFF.

V gene TRBV5-4 combines with J gene TRBJ2-5; perhaps TRBD2 as D (5 bases). The CDR3 runs to 15 residues. The V gene lost 4 bases and the J gene lost 1 base, with 14 bases spanning the gap. Germline V gene lookup returns CDR1 SGHNT and CDR2 YYREEE (reference sequence). CDR3 sequence reads: CASSARSGGQETQYF. The CDR3 region has the DNA TGTGCCAGCAGCGCAAGAAGCGGAGGCCAAGAGACCCAGTACTTC.

This chain connects TRBV25-1 to TRBJ2-1; D might be TRBD2 (6 bases). The germline V gene has CDR1 MGHDK and CDR2 SYGVNS. The CDR3 contains 16 residues. V lost 4 bases and J 6 bases, leaving 19 bases between the germline ends. The DNA for the CDR3 is TGTGCCAGCAGTGTCGGGGGTTCTTCCTGGGGCAATGAGCAGTTCTTC. It specifies CASSVGGSSWGNEQFF.

This chain links TRBV28 with TRBJ2-3, with D uncertain. The CDR3 extends over 12 amino acids. Germline V gives CDR1 MDHEN, CDR2 SYDVKM. V was pared by 3 bases and J by 0 bases, with 1 base between. In DNA, the CDR3 is TGTGCCAGCAGTTTGAGCACAGATACGCAGTATTTT. It yields the protein CASSLSTDTQYF.